The 32 T cell receptor beta chains below come from one sample, sequenced in a study of T-cell memory formation after mild COVID-19 (dated by TCRdb to 2020 to 2023). Receptor libraries were prepared by 5' RACE. TCRdb records Illumina NovaSeq 6000 as the sequencer. TCRdb passed the public sequencing reads through fastp at Q25 and MiXCR, retaining productive beta sequences. Rows are unified per CDR3 protein, each entry keeping the most common DNA and genes. The sample data list about 110,000 distinct CDR3 sequences, and 15% to 20% of these were observed just once. The top ten constitute approximately 5% of the sample. Material for sequencing was PBMCs or a T cell subset sorted from them (not recorded which). The origin of the receptors is a man aged 18 to 30 who had mild COVID-19 (a few samples of this study predate the infection). The sample titles of this study are shuffled in the database, so cell type and time point are left out; the donor was told from shared clones.

There are a few counts of this clonotype. V gene TRBV9 combines with J gene TRBJ2-5; the D gene is possibly TRBD1 (5 bases). The CDR3 is 15 amino acids. The germline V gene has CDR1 SGDLS and CDR2 YYNGEE. Trimming took 4 bases from V and 6 from J, leaving 19 bases between them. The CDR3 nucleotides read TGTGCCAGCAGCCCTTTCTTGGGGCAGGGCCAGACCCAGTACTTC. It encodes CASSPFLGQGQTQYF.

This clonotype was seen more than once but under ten times. This chain joins TRBV2 and TRBJ2-7; D not certain. V was shortened by 4 bases and J by 0 bases, with 4 bases between the two germline ends. The germline CDR1 and CDR2 sequences are SNHLY and FYNNEI. The CDR3 is 12 amino acids. CDR3 DNA sequence: TGTGCCAGCAGTGCTTACTCCTACGAGCAGTACTTC. It yields the protein CASSAYSYEQYF.

This clonotype was seen many times. The chain couples TRBV5-1 to TRBJ1-2; TRBD1 aligns across 7 bases. The CDR3 sequence is 14 residues long. Trimming at V came to 2 bases and at J to 2 bases, leaving 3 bases not matched to a gene. Per germline, CDR1 SGHRS and CDR2 YFSETQ. Here the CDR3 reads CASSFRDSNYGYTF. In DNA, the CDR3 is TGCGCCAGCAGCTTCCGGGACAGCAACTATGGCTACACCTTC.

The V call is TRBV5-1, the J call TRBJ2-5; D is perhaps TRBD2 (6 bases). CDR1 and CDR2 from the germline V gene are SGHRS and YFSETQ. This CDR3 has 15 amino acids. V lost 4 bases to trimming and J lost 5 bases, with 18 bases between them. CDR3 in DNA: TGCGCCAGCAGCCTAGCGACCACTCGGGGCGAGACCCAGTACTTC. Its translation is CASSLATTRGETQYF. The whole variable domain, filled in from reference TRBV5-1 and TRBJ2-5, reads KAGVTQTPRYLIKTRGQQVTLSCSPISGHRSVSWYQQTPGQGLQFLFEYFSETQRNKGNFPGRFSGRQFSNSRSEMNVSTLELGDSALYLCASSLATTRGETQYFGPGTRLLVL.

This clonotype was seen a handful of times. The chain links TRBV5-1 to TRBJ1-1; a weak D match, TRBD1 (6 bases). The germline gives CDR1 SGHRS, CDR2 YFSETQ. The ends were cut back, 2 bases at V and 11 bases at J, with 16 bases in the middle. This CDR3 is 13 amino acids long. The chain's CDR3 is CASSLHRADFAFF. CDR3 DNA: TGCGCCAGCAGCTTACACAGGGCCGACTTTGCTTTCTTT.

V and J are TRBV6-6 and TRBJ2-1; 12 bases agree with TRBD2. The V gene's germline CDR1 is MNHNY and CDR2 SVGAGI (reference sequence). This CDR3 spans 17 amino acids. Losses at the gene ends were 5 bases for V and 9 bases for J; bases not matched to a gene: 14. This chain's CDR3 is CASSRRASGGASGEQFF. CDR3 coding DNA: TGTGCCAGCAGTCGTCGGGCTAGCGGGGGGGCCTCGGGTGAGCAGTTCTTC.

The chain uses TRBV7-2 and TRBJ1-1; 7 bases line up with TRBD1. Germline V gene lookup returns CDR1 SGHTA and CDR2 FQGNSA. The CDR3 has 16 amino acids. Unmatched junction bases numbered 9, after V lost 1 base and J lost 4 bases. CDR3 in DNA: TGTGCCAGCAGCTTAGGGGGTAGGGGGCTCTCCACTGAAGCTTTCTTT. It yields the protein CASSLGGRGLSTEAFF.

V and J are TRBV9 and TRBJ2-1; TRBD2 agrees at 7 bases. The trim removed 0 bases at V and 6 bases at J, leaving 6 bases unmatched. CDR3 length: 15 amino acids. Looked up from germline, CDR1 is SGDLS and CDR2 is YYNGEE. CDR3 sequence: CASSVASGRVNEQFF. The CDR3 bases are TGTGCCAGCAGCGTAGCTAGCGGAAGGGTCAATGAGCAGTTCTTC.

This clonotype was counted only a few times. The CDR3 DNA reads TGTGCCAGCAGCTTAGTAGCGGGGAGGACAGATACGCAGTATTTT. It is translated as CASSLVAGRTDTQYF. This sequence joins TRBV7-2 and TRBJ2-3; 8 bases fit TRBD2. This CDR3 has 15 residues. The germline CDR1 and CDR2 sequences are SGHTA and FQGNSA. With 1 base clipped from V and 3 bases from J, the junction kept 3 bases outside the gene matches. The entire variable domain, with the rest obtained from reference TRBV7-2 and TRBJ2-3, is as follows: GAGVSQSPSNKVTEKGKDVELRCDPISGHTALYWYRQSLGQGLEFLIYFQGNSAPDKSGLPSDRFSAERTGGSVSTLTIQRTQQEDSAVYLCASSLVAGRTDTQYFGPGTRLTVL.

This clonotype was seen a handful of times. The V and J genes are TRBV20-1 and TRBJ1-5; 9 nucleotides align to TRBD1. Germline V gene sequence: CDR1 DFQATT, CDR2 SNEGSKA (reference sequence). V trimming: 5 bases; J trimming: 5 bases; junction bases outside the gene matches: 4. The CDR3 runs to 13 residues. In DNA form, the CDR3 reads TGCAGTGCTTGGGGACAGGGACATCAGCCCCAGCATTTT. This encodes CSAWGQGHQPQHF.

This clonotype occurred many times. The CDR3 DNA reads as TGTGCCAGCAGTGTCGGGCGGGGGGGCACAGATACGCAGTATTTT. The encoded protein is CASSVGRGGTDTQYF. V usage is TRBV2 and J usage is TRBJ2-3; 8 bases match TRBD2. V lost 4 bases to trimming and J lost 1 base; unmatched junction nucleotides: 4. Germline V gene lookup returns CDR1 SNHLY and CDR2 FYNNEI. The CDR3 loop spans 15 amino acids.

As for this clonotype: The junction does not match germline at one end; this may be a read error. J is TRBJ2-3 and V is TRBV12-3 or TRBV12-4; 9 bases line up with TRBD1. The CDR3 sequence is 11 residues long. The CDR3 protein is CASSAGTGKVF. CDR3 DNA: TGTGCCAGCAGCGCCGGGACAGGGAAGGTGTTT.

This clonotype was observed a few times. This chain uses TRBV5-1 with TRBJ1-4, with D tentatively TRBD1 (5 bases). CDR3 length equals 14 residues. The germline CDR1 and CDR2 sequences are SGHRS and YFSETQ. Between the trimmed V and J ends, which lost 4 bases and 7 bases, there was a span of 14 bases. The chain's CDR3 is CASSPRGAVEKLFF. CDR3 nucleotides: TGCGCCAGCAGCCCACGCGGGGCAGTTGAAAAACTGTTTTTT.

The V call is TRBV7-2, the J call TRBJ1-1; 12 nucleotides line up with TRBD1. Germline CDR1 is SGHTA and CDR2 is FQGNSA. Unmatched junction bases numbered 3, after V lost 3 bases and J lost 4 bases. The CDR3 consists of 15 residues. The CDR3 spells CASSLGQGALTEAFF. The DNA for the CDR3 is TGTGCCAGCAGCTTGGGACAGGGGGCGCTCACTGAAGCTTTCTTT.

J is TRBJ1-2 and V is TRBV5-6; D uncertain. Germline V gene data show CDR1 as SGHDT and CDR2 as YYEEEE. Trimming left V 0 bases short and J 6 bases short, with 15 bases between. This CDR3 has 15 residues. CDR3 region: CASSLAAGGIHGYTF. The CDR3 DNA is TGTGCCAGCAGCTTGGCCGCCGGAGGGATCCATGGCTACACCTTC.

The chain carries TRBV5-1 and TRBJ2-5, with D uncertain. The CDR3 loop spans 14 amino acids. Germline V gene sequence: CDR1 SGHRS, CDR2 YFSETQ. V was pared by 3 bases and J by 2 bases, with 11 bases between. The CDR3 nucleotides are TGCGCCAGCAGCTCAAGAGGCACTCAAGAGACCCAGTACTTC. Translating it yields CASSSRGTQETQYF.

The rearrangement joins TRBV6-1 to TRBJ2-2, with D tentatively TRBD2 (5 bases). The germline V gene encodes CDR1 MNHNS and CDR2 SASEGT. The CDR3 loop spans 17 amino acids. V lost 10 bases and J 3 bases, leaving 24 bases between the germline ends. CDR3 amino acids: CATPPTALAAYTGELFF. The CDR3 DNA reads TGTGCCACCCCCCCCACCGCCCTAGCAGCCTACACCGGGGAGCTGTTTTTT.

The V and J genes are TRBV5-1 and TRBJ1-2; tentatively, D is TRBD1 (5 bases). This CDR3 spans 14 amino acids. The germline gives CDR1 SGHRS, CDR2 YFSETQ. The V and J ends lost 4 bases and 2 bases respectively, with 12 bases between them. The CDR3 sequence is CASSQGASNYGYTF. CDR3 nucleotides: TGCGCCAGCAGCCAGGGAGCCAGCAACTATGGCTACACCTTC.

There are a few counts of this clonotype. The chain carries TRBV7-9 and TRBJ1-1; D call uncertain. V was shortened by 3 bases and J by 1 base, with 6 bases between the two germline ends. The CDR3 contains 13 residues. Germline V gene sequence: CDR1 SEHNR, CDR2 FQNEAQ (reference sequence). CDR3 bases: TGTGCCAGCAGCTTTGACGGGAACACTGAAGCTTTCTTT. It translates to CASSFDGNTEAFF.

This chain joins TRBV29-1 and TRBJ2-7; D may be TRBD1 or TRBD2 (5 bases each). Looked up from germline, CDR1 is SQVTM and CDR2 is ANQGSEA. V dropped 7 bases and J dropped 4 bases, with 14 bases sitting between them. CDR3 length: 12 amino acids. In DNA, the CDR3 is TGCAGCGCTGGGACGGGTCGGTACGAGCAGTACTTC. Translating it yields CSAGTGRYEQYF.

The genes are TRBV12-3 or TRBV12-4 and TRBJ2-7; possibly TRBD1 for D (6 bases). This CDR3 contains 14 residues. With 2 bases removed from V and 5 bases from J, the gap between germline ends came to 13 bases. CDR3 residues: CASSLNGGKDEQYV. CDR3 coding DNA: TGTGCCAGCAGTTTAAATGGGGGCAAGGACGAGCAGTACGTC.

The chain uses TRBV9 and TRBJ2-5, with 13 bases identical to TRBD2. The CDR3 loop spans 18 amino acids. J lost 3 bases, V lost 0 bases, and 8 bases had no gene match. CDR1 is SGDLS, CDR2 YYNGEE, per germline. The CDR3 nucleotides are TGTGCCAGCAGCGTAGGAGGACTAGCGGGGGCCGACGAAGAGACCCAGTACTTC. Encoded protein: CASSVGGLAGADEETQYF.

The sample holds a few counts of this clonotype. The chain combines TRBV7-2 with TRBJ2-1; TRBD2 matches 8 bases. After removal of 2 bases from V and 9 bases from J, the junction contained 6 bases not matched to a gene. Looked up from germline, CDR1 is SGHTA and CDR2 is FQGNSA. This CDR3 is built from 14 residues. The CDR3, as DNA: TGTGCCAGCAGCTTACAAGCGGGGGCCAGTGAGCAGTTCTTC. It translates to CASSLQAGASEQFF.

The sample holds a few counts of this clonotype. This rearrangement joins TRBV24-1 to TRBJ2-1; 10 nucleotides match TRBD2. The germline gives CDR1 KGHDR, CDR2 SFDVKD. V dropped 10 bases and J dropped 3; count of bases not matched to a gene: 5. The CDR3 covers 14 residues. The DNA for the CDR3 is TGTGCCACAGCAACTAGCGGGGACTACAATGAGCAGTTCTTC. The encoded protein is CATATSGDYNEQFF.

V and J are TRBV28 and TRBJ2-2; D is perhaps TRBD1 (6 bases). This CDR3 has 14 amino acids. V gave up 5 bases and J gave up 1 base, with 8 bases separating them. CDR1 and CDR2 from the germline V gene are MDHEN and SYDVKM. CDR3 protein: CASSGGQNTGELFF. For the CDR3, the DNA is TGTGCCAGCAGTGGGGGACAGAACACCGGGGAGCTGTTTTTT.

This clonotype was recorded a few times. This chain links TRBV6-5 with TRBJ2-3; D unclear. The germline V and J ends were trimmed by 6 bases and 1 base, with 2 bases remaining between them. The CDR3 length is 11 residues. Germline values: CDR1 MNHEY, CDR2 SVGAGI. CDR3 sequence reads: CASRGTDTQYF. The CDR3 bases are TGTGCCAGCAGGGGCACAGATACGCAGTATTTT.

This clonotype was picked up a small number of times. The chain links TRBV12-3 or TRBV12-4 to TRBJ2-3; D tentatively reads TRBD1 or TRBD2 (6 bases each). Trimming took 3 bases from V and 0 from J, leaving 16 bases between them. The CDR3 spans 17 residues. The CDR3 nucleotides read TGTGCCAGCAGTTTCCCGTCAGGGGCGGGGAGCACAGATACGCAGTATTTT. This gives the protein CASSFPSGAGSTDTQYF.

The chain links TRBV9 to TRBJ2-5; no clear D gene. CDR1 and CDR2 (germline): SGDLS, YYNGEE. CDR3 length equals 13 residues. Between the trimmed V and J ends, which lost 0 bases and 4 bases, there was a span of 7 bases. The CDR3, as DNA: TGTGCCAGCAGCGTAGGTCCGGGAGAGACCCAGTACTTC. Protein: CASSVGPGETQYF. Supplemented by reference TRBV9 and TRBJ2-5, the full variable domain reads DSGVTQTPKHLITATGQRVTLRCSPRSGDLSVYWYQQSLDQGLQFLIQYYNGEERAKGNILERFSAQQFPDLHSELNLSSLELGDSALYFCASSVGPGETQYFGPGTRLLVL.

The chain combines TRBV7-9 with TRBJ2-3; D may be TRBD1 (5 bases). The length of the CDR3 is 15 residues. The V gene's germline CDR1 is SEHNR and CDR2 FQNEAQ (reference sequence). The germline V and J ends were trimmed by 0 bases and 1 base, with 8 bases remaining between them. The CDR3, as DNA: TGTGCCAGCAGCTTAGCAGGGGCCCGCACAGATACGCAGTATTTT. Translated, it gives CASSLAGARTDTQYF.

This clonotype has just a few counts. The chain employs TRBV5-1 and TRBJ1-2, with a tentative D call TRBD1 (6 bases). CDR1 and CDR2 from the germline V gene are SGHRS and YFSETQ. This CDR3 spans 12 amino acids. Trimming stripped 0 bases from V and 8 bases from J, with 8 bases between. The CDR3 nucleotides are TGCGCCAGCAGCTTGGACAGGGCCGGCTACACCTTC. This codes for CASSLDRAGYTF. Together with reference TRBV5-1 and TRBJ1-2, the CDR3 gives the full variable domain: KAGVTQTPRYLIKTRGQQVTLSCSPISGHRSVSWYQQTPGQGLQFLFEYFSETQRNKGNFPGRFSGRQFSNSRSEMNVSTLELGDSALYLCASSLDRAGYTFGSGTRLTVV.

The CDR3 DNA reads as TGTGCCAGCAGCTTAACCCGCTTCCGTCGAGGTCGTAGCACAGATACGCAGTATTTT. This codes for CASSLTRFRRGRSTDTQYF. The chain is built from TRBV7-9 and TRBJ2-3; no firm D call. The length of the CDR3 is 19 residues. The ends were cut back, 2 bases at V and 0 bases at J, with 21 bases in the middle. Germline CDR1 SEHNR, CDR2 FQNEAQ (reference sequence).

This clonotype was observed a handful of times. This CDR3 is CASRLSRRSGTQYF. The CDR3 DNA is TGTGCCAGCAGGCTGTCACGGCGGAGCGGTACGCAGTATTTT. The chain has TRBV12-3 or TRBV12-4 and TRBJ2-3; D is perhaps TRBD2 (5 bases). The CDR3 length is 14 residues. V was pared by 6 bases and J by 8 bases, with 18 bases between.